Listed below are T cell receptor beta chains from one sample, sequenced in a study of Ad26.COV2.S vaccination and SARS-CoV-2 variants. Profiling relied on immunoSEQ multiplex PCR, and the TCRdb table lists in-frame clones only, not all of them. The table lists under 500,000 clones, 80% to 95% of them singletons. This specimen was peripheral blood, taken in a trial of Ad26.COV2.S vaccine versus placebo. Receptors originate from a person between 18 and 65 years old who received the Ad26.COV2.S COVID-19 vaccine or a placebo. CDR3s include the opening cysteine and the closing phenylalanine or tryptophan. A D gene is named only where the DNA matches it firmly. The size field is filled for only some rows; it gives once, few, many or a size class.

DNA,CDR3,J,V,D,size
TGTGCCAGTAGTCCGGGACTAGCGGGGTTCTCCGAGCAGTACTTC,CASSPGLAGFSEQYF,TRBJ2-7,TRBV19,TRBD2,.
TGTGCCAGCTCACCACGTGACGGGACAGGGTACTATGGCTACACCTTC,CASSPRDGTGYYGYTF,TRBJ1-2,TRBV18,TRBD1,.
TGTGCCAGCACCCCCAACCGGCGGGAGACCCAGTACTTC,CASTPNRRETQYF,TRBJ2-5,TRBV6-6,.,.
TGTGCCAGCAGTTTACGGTTGTTAGCGGGGCAAAAAGATACGCAGTATTTT,CASSLRLLAGQKDTQYF,TRBJ2-3,TRBV27,TRBD2,.
TGTGCCAGCTCAAAAGGACATACGTGGGGGAGTGAAGCTTTCTTT,CASSKGHTWGSEAFF,TRBJ1-1,TRBV18,.,.
TGTGCCAGCAGTGAAGCGGGCAGGATCTATGGCTACACCTTC,CASSEAGRIYGYTF,TRBJ1-2,TRBV2,.,.
TGTGCCAGCACGGGACTTAGCACTGAAGCTTTCTTT,CASTGLSTEAFF,TRBJ1-1,TRBV10-3,.,.
TGTGCCAGTAGTTTCCACGACAGGGAAAGCTATGGCTACACCTTC,CASSFHDRESYGYTF,TRBJ1-2,TRBV19,TRBD1,.
TGTGCCAGCAGCCTAGGACCAGGCCGGGATACGCAGTATTTT,CASSLGPGRDTQYF,TRBJ2-3,TRBV9,.,.
TGTGCCAGCAGCCCACCCCTAGCTGGCACAGATACGCAGTATTTT,CASSPPLAGTDTQYF,TRBJ2-3,TRBV5-4,.,.
TGTGCCTGGAGTCAGGTACCCTCCTACGAGCAGTACTTC,CAWSQVPSYEQYF,TRBJ2-7,TRBV30,.,.
TGTGCCAGCAGGGTCGGAAATTCACCCCTCCACTTT,CASRVGNSPLHF,TRBJ1-6,TRBV28,.,.
TGCGCCAGCAGCCAAGGGCCAACCACCCTCCACTTT,CASSQGPTTLHF,TRBJ1-6,TRBV4-3,.,.
TGTGCCACCAGCCTCATCCGACAGGGTGTGTACGAGCAGTACTTC,CATSLIRQGVYEQYF,TRBJ2-7,TRBV15,TRBD1,.
TGCGCCAGCAGCCCCGGAGGGAGGAATCAGCCCCAGCATTTT,CASSPGGRNQPQHF,TRBJ1-5,TRBV4-1,.,.
TGCGCCAGCAGCCAAGGAACTGGTCAGGGGGCGAAGAATTCACCCCTCCACTTT,CASSQGTGQGAKNSPLHF,TRBJ1-6,TRBV4-3,TRBD1,.
TGTGCCAGCAGCCCTTCTTTAGGCGACAGGGCTTACTCCTACGAGCAGTACTTC,CASSPSLGDRAYSYEQYF,TRBJ2-7,TRBV28,TRBD1,.
TGTGCCAGCAGCTTAGCGCCATTAGCGGGGGGGTATGAGCAGTTCTTC,CASSLAPLAGGYEQFF,TRBJ2-1,TRBV7-6,TRBD2,.
TGTGCCAGTAGTATCTGGAACAATGAGCAGTTCTTC,CASSIWNNEQFF,TRBJ2-1,TRBV19,.,.
TGTGCCAGCAGCTTCAAAGGACTAGCGAACTACGAGCAGTACTTC,CASSFKGLANYEQYF,TRBJ2-7,TRBV7-9,TRBD2,.
TGTGCCAGCAGTTACGCAGGTTTTGAAGCTTTCTTT,CASSYAGFEAFF,TRBJ1-1,TRBV6-2/TRBV6-3,.,.
TGCGCCAGCAGCCAAGGGGGGGAGACCCAGTACTTC,CASSQGGETQYF,TRBJ2-5,TRBV4-3,.,.
TGTGCCAGTACCACCCCGGCCCTGGCGGCTTTCTTT,CASTTPALAAFF,TRBJ1-1,TRBV19,.,.
TGTGCCAGCAGTTTAGTTGCGCTGATGGACACCGGGGAGCTGTTTTTT,CASSLVALMDTGELFF,TRBJ2-2,TRBV27,.,once
TGTGCCAGCAGCCAAGATCGGTGGGGTTACCCCGGGGAGCTGTTTTTT,CASSQDRWGYPGELFF,TRBJ2-2,TRBV3-1/TRBV3-2,.,.
TGTGCCAGCAGCGCGGGGGGGCCGTTCACAGATACGCAGTATTTT,CASSAGGPFTDTQYF,TRBJ2-3,TRBV28,TRBD2,.
TGTGCCAGCAGTTACCAGGGACTTGTGAGGGGAGAGAACGAGCAGTACTTC,CASSYQGLVRGENEQYF,TRBJ2-7,TRBV28,.,once
TGTGCCAGCACCCGAAGGCAGGGGAATTCACCCCTCCACTTT,CASTRRQGNSPLHF,TRBJ1-6,TRBV27,.,.